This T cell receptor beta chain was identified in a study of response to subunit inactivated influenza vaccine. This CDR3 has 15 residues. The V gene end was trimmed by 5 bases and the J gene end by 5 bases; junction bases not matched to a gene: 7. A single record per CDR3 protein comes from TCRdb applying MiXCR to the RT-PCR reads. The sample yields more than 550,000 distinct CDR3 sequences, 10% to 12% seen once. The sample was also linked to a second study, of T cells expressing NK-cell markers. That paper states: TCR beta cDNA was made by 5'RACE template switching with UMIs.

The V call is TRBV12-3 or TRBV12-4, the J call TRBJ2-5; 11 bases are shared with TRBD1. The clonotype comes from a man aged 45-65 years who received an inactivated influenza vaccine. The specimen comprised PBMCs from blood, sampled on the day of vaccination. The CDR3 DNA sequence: TGTGCCAGCAGTCCGAGGACAGGGGGCACGGAGACCCAGTACTTC. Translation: CASSPRTGGTETQYF.